This T cell receptor beta chain was recorded in a study of blood T cell repertoires in COVID-19. Study at large: Acute and convalescent COVID-19 samples came from the United States, Italy and Spain. PBMCs, B-cell-depleted T cells, or T cells provided the cDNA or gDNA that made up the material.

Original processing methods: Estimated nucleated cell counts came from reference gene primer amplification. Sequencing used immunoSEQ multiplex PCR; TCRdb keeps in-frame clones, though not all of them. That table gives V, J and clone size, and the DNA gave D and trimming. The profile shows approximately 29,000 clones, 60% to 80% of them singletons. This CDR3 region has 13 residues. The germline gives CDR1 MDHEN, CDR2 SYDVKM. V lost 2 bases and J 7 bases, leaving 11 bases between the germline ends. V gene TRBV28 combines with J gene TRBJ1-1; unclear D gene. The sequence was obtained from a boy aged 2 to 10 with active or convalescent COVID-19. Material: peripheral blood. CDR3 nucleotide sequence: TGTGCCAGCAGTTTACACGGACTGTTTGAAGCTTTCTTT. Amino acid sequence: CASSLHGLFEAFF.